This TCR beta chain is drawn from a study of T-cell memory formation after mild COVID-19 (dated by TCRdb to about 2021). About the study as a whole: Most TCR sequence clusters were specific to one of the two donors. T-cell clones expanding and contracting after mild COVID-19 in a couple of donors were tracked by longitudinal TCRalpha and TCRbeta repertoire sequencing. Two young, previously healthy adult volunteers, one female and one male, were included in the cohort. Overall results and qualifications from the work: Contracting CD4+ clones were located mainly in the CM and EM memory subsets, whereas CD8+ clones were found to be enriched in EMRA. From day 15 to 85, contracting clones showed balanced CD4/CD8 phenotypes, whereas a second wave of clones that expanded from day 15 to 37 leaned towards CD4+. Only a couple of mild cases were covered in the study, and larger cohorts including severe cases with pre-infection samples were considered necessary. Some responding clones were found in pre-infection memory, which suggests that pre-existing cross-reactive memory T cells took part in the SARS-CoV-2 response. SARS-CoV-2 specificity of the second-wave clones peaking on day 37 was not confirmed.

CDR1 and CDR2, looked up from the germline V gene (reference sequence), are LNHDA and SQIVND. V is trimmed back by 10 bases and J by 7 bases, and the junction contains 13 bases that no gene match accounts for. From the cysteine up to the phenylalanine, the CDR3 has a length of 15 residues. Only the CDR3 portion is preserved as DNA: 45 bases, with reading frame beginning at the first base. PBMCs were isolated by Ficoll-Paque density gradient centrifugation. Turning to this clonotype: Its antigen is not yet known. Base quality data are lacking; no much larger clone is found one base away.

The sample was run on an Illumina NovaSeq 6000. cDNA libraries for TCRalpha and TCRbeta were prepared by 5'RACE using constant-segment primers, with sample barcodes and unique molecular identifiers added. Trizol reagent was used to extract RNA from every sample. The libraries were amplified in two PCR steps, and the second step added a second sample barcode and Illumina TruSeq adapters. Libraries were sequenced on an Illumina NovaSeq with 2 x 150 bp paired-end reads. Turning to the authors' computational methods: The reads were demultiplexed and collapsed into UMI-guided consensus sequences using migec v1.2.7. Using mixcr v2.1.11, UMI consensuses were aligned to TRA and TRB V and J templates and then assembled into clonotypes. A clonotype was counted as expanded or contracted only if both edgeR and NoisET called the change significant, with noise models trained on biological replicates. For edgeR calls, a false discovery rate-adjusted p below 0.01 and a log2 fold-change threshold of 1 were applied. PCA with hierarchical clustering of max-normalized trajectories of the 1000 most abundant clonotypes was used as exploratory dynamics analysis. Each responding clone was given a CD4 or CD8 phenotype based on the CD4+ and CD8+ repertoires, which had been sequenced separately. TCRdb itself trimmed the public reads at Q25 with fastp, ran MiXCR and retained productive beta chains. For every CDR3 protein sequence, its rows merge into one entry that carries the most common genes and DNA. These V and J calls are TCRdb output, not the study's own analysis. The sample records about 270,000 distinct CDR3 sequences, roughly 17% of which are singletons. The ten largest clonotypes hold around 20% of the sample.

The TCR sequence derives from a man aged 18 to 35 who had mild COVID-19 (a few samples of this study predate the infection). The sample titles of this study are shuffled in the database, so cell type and time point are left out; the donor was told from shared clones. In this chain, TRBV19 is recombined with TRBJ1-4; TRBD1 lines up with 9 middle nucleotides. The sequenced sample consisted of PBMCs or a T cell subset sorted from them (not recorded which). The DNA reads TGTGCCAAGATGACCCCGGGACAGGGCTGTGAAAAACTGTTTTTT. This codes for CAKMTPGQGCEKLFF.